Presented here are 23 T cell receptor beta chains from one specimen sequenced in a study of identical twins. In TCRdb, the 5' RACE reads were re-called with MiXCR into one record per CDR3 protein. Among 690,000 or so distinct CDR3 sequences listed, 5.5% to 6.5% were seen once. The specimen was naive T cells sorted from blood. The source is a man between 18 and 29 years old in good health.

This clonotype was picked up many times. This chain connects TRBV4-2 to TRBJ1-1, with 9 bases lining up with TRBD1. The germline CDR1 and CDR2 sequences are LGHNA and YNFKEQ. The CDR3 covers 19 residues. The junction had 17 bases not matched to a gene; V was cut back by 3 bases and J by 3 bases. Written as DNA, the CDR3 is TGTGCCAGCAGCCATCCTGTCTCGGAAACAGGGGGCGTTTACACTGAAGCTTTCTTT. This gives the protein CASSHPVSETGGVYTEAFF.

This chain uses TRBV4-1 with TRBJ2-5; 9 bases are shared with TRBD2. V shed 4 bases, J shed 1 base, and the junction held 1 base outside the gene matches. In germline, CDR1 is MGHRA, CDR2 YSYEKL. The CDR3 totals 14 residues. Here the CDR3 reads CASSPGLAQETQYF. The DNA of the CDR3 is TGCGCCAGCAGCCCGGGACTAGCCCAAGAGACCCAGTACTTC.

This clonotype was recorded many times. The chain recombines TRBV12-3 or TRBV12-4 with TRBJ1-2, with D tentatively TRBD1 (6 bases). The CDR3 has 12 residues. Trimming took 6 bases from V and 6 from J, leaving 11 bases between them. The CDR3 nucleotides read TGTGCCAGCAGACAACAGGGACATGGCTACACCTTC. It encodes CASRQQGHGYTF.

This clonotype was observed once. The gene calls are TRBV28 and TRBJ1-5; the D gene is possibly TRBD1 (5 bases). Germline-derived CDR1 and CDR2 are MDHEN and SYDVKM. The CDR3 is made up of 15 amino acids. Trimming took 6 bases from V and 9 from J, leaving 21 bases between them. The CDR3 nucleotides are TGTGCCAGCAGAGGCCAGGACACGCTTCTGGGGCCCCAGCATTTT. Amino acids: CASRGQDTLLGPQHF.

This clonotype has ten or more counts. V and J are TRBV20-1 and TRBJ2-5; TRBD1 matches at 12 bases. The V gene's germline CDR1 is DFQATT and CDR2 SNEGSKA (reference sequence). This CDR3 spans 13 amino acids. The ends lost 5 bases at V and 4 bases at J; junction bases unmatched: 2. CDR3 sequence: CSAPGQGAETQYF. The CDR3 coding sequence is TGCAGTGCTCCGGGACAGGGGGCAGAGACCCAGTACTTC.

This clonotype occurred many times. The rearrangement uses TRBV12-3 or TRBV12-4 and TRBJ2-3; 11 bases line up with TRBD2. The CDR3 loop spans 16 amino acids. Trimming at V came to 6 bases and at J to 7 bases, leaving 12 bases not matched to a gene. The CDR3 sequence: CASSLPQLAGVHTQYF. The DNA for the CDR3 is TGTGCCAGCAGCCTTCCTCAACTAGCGGGAGTCCATACGCAGTATTTT.

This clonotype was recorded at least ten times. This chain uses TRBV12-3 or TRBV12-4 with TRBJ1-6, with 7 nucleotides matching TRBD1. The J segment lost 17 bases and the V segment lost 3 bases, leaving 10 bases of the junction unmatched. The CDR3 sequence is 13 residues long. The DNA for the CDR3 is TGTGCCAGCAGTTTCAACGGCCGGACAGGATTCCACTTT. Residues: CASSFNGRTGFHF.

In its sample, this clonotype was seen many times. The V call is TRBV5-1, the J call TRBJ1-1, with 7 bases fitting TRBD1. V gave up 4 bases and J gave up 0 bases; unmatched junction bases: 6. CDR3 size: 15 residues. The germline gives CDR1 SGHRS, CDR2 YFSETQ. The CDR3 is CASSHGDSLNTEAFF. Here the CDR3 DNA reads TGCGCCAGCAGCCACGGGGACAGCCTGAACACTGAAGCTTTCTTT. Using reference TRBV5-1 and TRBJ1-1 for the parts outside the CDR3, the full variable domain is KAGVTQTPRYLIKTRGQQVTLSCSPISGHRSVSWYQQTPGQGLQFLFEYFSETQRNKGNFPGRFSGRQFSNSRSEMNVSTLELGDSALYLCASSHGDSLNTEAFFGQGTRLTVV.

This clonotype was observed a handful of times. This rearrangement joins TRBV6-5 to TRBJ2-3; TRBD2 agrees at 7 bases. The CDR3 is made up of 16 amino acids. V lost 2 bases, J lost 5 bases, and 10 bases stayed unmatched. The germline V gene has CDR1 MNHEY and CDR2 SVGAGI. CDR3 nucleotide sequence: TGTGCCAGCAGTTACCGAGGGGCGGGAGAGCGAGATACGCAGTATTTT. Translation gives CASSYRGAGERDTQYF.

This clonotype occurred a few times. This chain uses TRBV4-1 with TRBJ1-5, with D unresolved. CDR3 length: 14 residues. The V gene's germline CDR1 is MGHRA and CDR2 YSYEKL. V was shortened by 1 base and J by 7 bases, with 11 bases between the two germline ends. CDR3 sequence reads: CASSQVRPGQPQHF. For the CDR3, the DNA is TGCGCCAGCAGCCAAGTTCGTCCGGGACAGCCCCAGCATTTT.

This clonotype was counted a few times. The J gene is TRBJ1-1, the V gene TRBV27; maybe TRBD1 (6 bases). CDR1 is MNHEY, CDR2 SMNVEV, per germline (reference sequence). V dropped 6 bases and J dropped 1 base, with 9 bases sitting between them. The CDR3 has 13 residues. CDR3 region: CASRRQENTEAFF. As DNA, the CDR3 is TGTGCCAGCAGACGACAGGAGAACACTGAAGCTTTCTTT.

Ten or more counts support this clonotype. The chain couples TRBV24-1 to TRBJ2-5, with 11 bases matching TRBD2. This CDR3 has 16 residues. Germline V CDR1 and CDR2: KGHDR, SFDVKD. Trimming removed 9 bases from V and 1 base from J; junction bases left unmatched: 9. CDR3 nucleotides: TGTGCCACCTCCCATGGGACTAGCGGAATCCAAGAGACCCAGTACTTC. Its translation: CATSHGTSGIQETQYF.

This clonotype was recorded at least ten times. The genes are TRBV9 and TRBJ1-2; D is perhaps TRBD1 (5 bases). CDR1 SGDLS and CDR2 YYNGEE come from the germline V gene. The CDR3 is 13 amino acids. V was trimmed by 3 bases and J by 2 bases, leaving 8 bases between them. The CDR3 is CASSGTYNYGYTF. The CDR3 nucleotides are TGTGCCAGCAGCGGGACATACAACTATGGCTACACCTTC.

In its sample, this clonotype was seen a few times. CDR3 region: CASSFSLGELFF. DNA of the CDR3: TGTGCCAGCAGCTTTTCCCTCGGGGAGCTGTTTTTT. This chain joins TRBV7-2 and TRBJ2-2; unclear D gene. Germline V gene sequence: CDR1 SGHTA, CDR2 FQGNSA. The CDR3 has 12 residues. Between the trimmed V and J ends, which lost 3 bases and 7 bases, there was a span of 6 bases.

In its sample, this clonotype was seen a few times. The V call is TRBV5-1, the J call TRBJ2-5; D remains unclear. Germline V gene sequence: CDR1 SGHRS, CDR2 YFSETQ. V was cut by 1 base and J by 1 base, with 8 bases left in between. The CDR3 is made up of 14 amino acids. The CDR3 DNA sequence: TGCGCCAGCAGCTTGCAACCAACCCAAGAGACCCAGTACTTC. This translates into CASSLQPTQETQYF. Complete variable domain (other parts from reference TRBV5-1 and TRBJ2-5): KAGVTQTPRYLIKTRGQQVTLSCSPISGHRSVSWYQQTPGQGLQFLFEYFSETQRNKGNFPGRFSGRQFSNSRSEMNVSTLELGDSALYLCASSLQPTQETQYFGPGTRLLVL.

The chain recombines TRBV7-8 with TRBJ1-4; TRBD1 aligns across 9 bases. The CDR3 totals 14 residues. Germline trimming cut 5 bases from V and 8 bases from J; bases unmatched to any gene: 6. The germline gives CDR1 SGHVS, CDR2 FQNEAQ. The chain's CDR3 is CASSNRGRREKLFF. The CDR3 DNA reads TGTGCCAGCAGCAACAGGGGGCGAAGGGAAAAACTGTTTTTT.

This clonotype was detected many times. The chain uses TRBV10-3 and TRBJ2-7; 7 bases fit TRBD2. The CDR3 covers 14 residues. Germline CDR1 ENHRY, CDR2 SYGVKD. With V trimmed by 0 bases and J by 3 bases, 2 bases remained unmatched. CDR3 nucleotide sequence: TGTGCCATCAGTGAGTCGGGGGGGAGCTACGAGCAGTACGTC. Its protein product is CAISESGGSYEQYV.

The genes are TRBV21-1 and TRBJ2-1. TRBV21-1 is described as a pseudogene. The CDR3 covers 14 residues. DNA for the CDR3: TGTGCCAGCAGCAAAGCGCTGGGGTACAATGAGCAGTTCTTC. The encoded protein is CASSKALGYNEQFF.

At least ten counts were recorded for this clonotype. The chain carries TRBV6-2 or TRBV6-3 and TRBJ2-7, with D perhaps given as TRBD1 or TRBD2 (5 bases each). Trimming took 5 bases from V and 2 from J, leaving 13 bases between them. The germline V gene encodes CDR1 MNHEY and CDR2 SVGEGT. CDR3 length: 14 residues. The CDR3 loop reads CASSHQGVAYEQYF. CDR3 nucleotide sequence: TGTGCCAGCAGTCATCAGGGAGTTGCCTACGAGCAGTACTTC.

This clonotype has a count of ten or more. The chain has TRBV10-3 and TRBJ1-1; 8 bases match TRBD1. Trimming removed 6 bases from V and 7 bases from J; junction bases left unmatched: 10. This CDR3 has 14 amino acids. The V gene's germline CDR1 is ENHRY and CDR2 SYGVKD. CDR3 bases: TGTGCCATCAGCGACAGGGGATCGGTAAGTGAAGCTTTCTTT. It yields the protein CAISDRGSVSEAFF.

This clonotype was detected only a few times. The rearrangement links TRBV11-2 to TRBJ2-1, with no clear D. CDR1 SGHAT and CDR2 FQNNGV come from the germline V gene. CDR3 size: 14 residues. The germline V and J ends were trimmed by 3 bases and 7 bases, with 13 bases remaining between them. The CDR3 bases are TGTGCCAGCAGCTTTGGCATAGTTCCTAATGAGCAGTTCTTC. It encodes CASSFGIVPNEQFF.

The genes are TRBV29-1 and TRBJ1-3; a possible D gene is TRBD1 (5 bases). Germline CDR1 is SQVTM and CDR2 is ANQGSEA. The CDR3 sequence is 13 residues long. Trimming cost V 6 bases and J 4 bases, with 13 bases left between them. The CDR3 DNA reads TGCAGCGTGCGTGGACAAATAGGAAACACCATATATTTT. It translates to CSVRGQIGNTIYF. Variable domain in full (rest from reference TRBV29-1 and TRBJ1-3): SAVISQKPSRDICQRGTSLTIQCQVDSQVTMMFWYRQQPGQSLTLIATANQGSEATYESGFVIDKFPISRPNLTFSTLTVSNMSPEDSSIYLCSVRGQIGNTIYFGEGSWLTVV.

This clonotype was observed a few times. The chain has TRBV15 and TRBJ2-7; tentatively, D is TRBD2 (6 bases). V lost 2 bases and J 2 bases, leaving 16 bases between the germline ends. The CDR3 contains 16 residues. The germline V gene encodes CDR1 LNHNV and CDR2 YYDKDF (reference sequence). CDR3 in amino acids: CATSRSPDPGAYEQYF. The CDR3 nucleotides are TGTGCCACCAGCAGATCGCCTGACCCGGGAGCCTACGAGCAGTACTTC.